The entry that follows covers one T cell receptor beta chain sequence. The CDR3 runs 12 residues. The germline V gene has CDR1 SQVTM and CDR2 ANQGSEA. V lost 7 bases and J lost 8, with 15 bases in between. These data come from a study of CD8 T cells in Susac syndrome. Study summary: Eight or nine of the sequenced Susac syndrome patients were in remission, and roughly six had active disease. Susac syndrome patients were untreated, on corticosteroids with some adding intravenous immunoglobulin, or on intravenous immunoglobulin only.

With random hexamers, 0.5 to 1 ug RNA was reverse transcribed. Multiplex PCR with immunoSEQ amplified the TCR beta CDR3 across 54 Vbeta and 13 Jbeta. MiXCR, applied by TCRdb to the immunoSEQ multiplex PCR reads, yields one record per CDR3 protein. This sample has 130,000 or so distinct CDR3 sequences; roughly 95% occur once, and the top ten carry roughly 0.14%. The study sequenced TCR beta in blood CD8+ and CD4+ T cells. This chain joins TRBV29-1 and TRBJ2-1, with a possible D match to TRBD1 (6 bases). Sequenced sample: CD4+ T cells from PBMCs. This clonotype originated in a human donor with Susac syndrome. CDR3 sequence (DNA): TGCAGCGCCCGAGGGACAAAGCATGAGCAGTTCTTC. It codes for CSARGTKHEQFF.